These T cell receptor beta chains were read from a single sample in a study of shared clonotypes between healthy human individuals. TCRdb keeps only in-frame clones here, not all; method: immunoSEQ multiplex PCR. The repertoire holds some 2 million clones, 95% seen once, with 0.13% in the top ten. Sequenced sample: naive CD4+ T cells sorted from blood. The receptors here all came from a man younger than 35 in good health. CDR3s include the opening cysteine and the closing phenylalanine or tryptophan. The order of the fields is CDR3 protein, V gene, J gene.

CAWSSASSYNSPLHF,TRBV30,TRBJ1-6
CAISEPSRANYGYTF,TRBV10-3,TRBJ1-2
CARGRTEAFF,TRBV28,TRBJ1-1
CASSIVTQLGYEQYF,TRBV19,TRBJ2-7
CAITQAGTYEQYF,TRBV10-3,TRBJ2-7
CASSQAPGGRYGYTF,TRBV4-3,TRBJ1-2
CASSLAVVDYEQYF,TRBV11-1,TRBJ2-7
CASLPDGWAVSNYGYTF,TRBV19,TRBJ1-2
CASSIRAEPTYEQYF,TRBV19,TRBJ2-7
CSASDDYEQYF,TRBV20-1,TRBJ2-7
CASRPGGNYGYTF,TRBV28,TRBJ1-2
CASSSHRGRNYEQYF,TRBV28,TRBJ2-7
CASTLIHHDYYGYTF,TRBV6-1,TRBJ1-2
CASSYGETGTIYEQYF,TRBV9,TRBJ2-7
CASSIDSSGAANTGELFF,TRBV19,TRBJ2-2
CASSLGTADTQYF,TRBV5-1,TRBJ2-3
CASSPPRDIIYEQYF,TRBV18,TRBJ2-7